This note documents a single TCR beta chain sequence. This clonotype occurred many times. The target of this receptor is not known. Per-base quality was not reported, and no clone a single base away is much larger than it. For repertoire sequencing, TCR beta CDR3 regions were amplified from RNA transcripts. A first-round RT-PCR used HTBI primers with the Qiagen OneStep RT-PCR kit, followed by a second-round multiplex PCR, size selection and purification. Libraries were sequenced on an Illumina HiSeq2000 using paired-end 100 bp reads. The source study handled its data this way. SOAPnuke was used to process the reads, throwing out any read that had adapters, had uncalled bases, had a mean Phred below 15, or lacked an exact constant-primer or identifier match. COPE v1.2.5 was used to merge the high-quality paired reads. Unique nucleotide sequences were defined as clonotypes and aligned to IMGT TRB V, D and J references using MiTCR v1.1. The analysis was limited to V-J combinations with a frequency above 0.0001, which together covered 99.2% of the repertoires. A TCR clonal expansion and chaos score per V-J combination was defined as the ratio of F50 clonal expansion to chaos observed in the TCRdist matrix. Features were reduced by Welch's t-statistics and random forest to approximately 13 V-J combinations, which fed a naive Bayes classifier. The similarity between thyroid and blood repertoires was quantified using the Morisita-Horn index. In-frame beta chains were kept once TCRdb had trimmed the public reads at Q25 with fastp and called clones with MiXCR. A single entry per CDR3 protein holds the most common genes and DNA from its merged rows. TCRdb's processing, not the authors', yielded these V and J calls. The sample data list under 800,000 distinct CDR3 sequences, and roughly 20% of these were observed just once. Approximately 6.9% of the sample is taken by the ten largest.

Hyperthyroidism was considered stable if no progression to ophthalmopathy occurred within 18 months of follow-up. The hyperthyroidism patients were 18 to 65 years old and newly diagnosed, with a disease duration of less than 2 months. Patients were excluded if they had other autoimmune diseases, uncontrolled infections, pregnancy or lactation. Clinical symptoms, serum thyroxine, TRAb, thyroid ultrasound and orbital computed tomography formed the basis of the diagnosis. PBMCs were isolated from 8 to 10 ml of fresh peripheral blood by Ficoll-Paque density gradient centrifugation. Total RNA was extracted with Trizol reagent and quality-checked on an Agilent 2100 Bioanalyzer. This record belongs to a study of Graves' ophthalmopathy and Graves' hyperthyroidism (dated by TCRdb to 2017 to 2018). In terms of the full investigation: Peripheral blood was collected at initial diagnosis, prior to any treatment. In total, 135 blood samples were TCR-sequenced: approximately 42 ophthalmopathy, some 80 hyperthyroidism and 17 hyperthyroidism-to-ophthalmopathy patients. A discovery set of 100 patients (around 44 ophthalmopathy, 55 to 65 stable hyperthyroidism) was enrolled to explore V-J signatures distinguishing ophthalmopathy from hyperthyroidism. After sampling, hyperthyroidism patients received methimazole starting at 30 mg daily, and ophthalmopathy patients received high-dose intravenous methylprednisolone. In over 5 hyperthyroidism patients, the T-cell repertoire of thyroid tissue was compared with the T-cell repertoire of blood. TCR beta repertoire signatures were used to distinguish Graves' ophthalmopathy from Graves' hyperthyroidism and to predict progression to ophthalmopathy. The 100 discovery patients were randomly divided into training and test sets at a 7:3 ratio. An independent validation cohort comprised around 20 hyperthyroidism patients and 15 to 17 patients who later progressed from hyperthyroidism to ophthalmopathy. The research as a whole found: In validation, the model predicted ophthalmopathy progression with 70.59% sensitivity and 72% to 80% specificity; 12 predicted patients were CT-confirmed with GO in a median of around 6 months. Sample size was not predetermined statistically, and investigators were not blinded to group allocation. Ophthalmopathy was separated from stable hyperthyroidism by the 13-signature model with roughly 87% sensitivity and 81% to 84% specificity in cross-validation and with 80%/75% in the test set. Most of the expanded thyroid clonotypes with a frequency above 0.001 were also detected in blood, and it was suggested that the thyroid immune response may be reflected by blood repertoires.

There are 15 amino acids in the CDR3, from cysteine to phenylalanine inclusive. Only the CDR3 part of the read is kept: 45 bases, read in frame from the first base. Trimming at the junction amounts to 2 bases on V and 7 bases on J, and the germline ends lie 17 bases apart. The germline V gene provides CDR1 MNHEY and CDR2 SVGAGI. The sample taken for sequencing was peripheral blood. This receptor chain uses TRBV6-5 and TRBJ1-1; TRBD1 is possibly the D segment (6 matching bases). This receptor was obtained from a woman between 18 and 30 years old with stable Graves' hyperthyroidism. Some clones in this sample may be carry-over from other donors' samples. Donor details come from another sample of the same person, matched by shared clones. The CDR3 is CASSYAGEGLGEAFF. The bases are TGTGCCAGCAGTTACGCAGGGGAAGGATTGGGTGAAGCTTTCTTT.